The 7 T cell receptor beta chains reported below all come from one sample, sequenced in a study of a mutant IDH1 vaccine in newly diagnosed glioma. Profiling relied on immunoSEQ multiplex PCR, and the TCRdb table lists in-frame clones only, not all of them. This sample carries about 88,000 clones, about 80% of them seen once, and the ten largest clones take 5.3%. Described time point: baseline, week 1 (first vaccination visit). Stated treatment: pre-vaccination baseline after standard-of-care therapy. The sample consisted of PBMCs, taken from a glioma patient treated with radiotherapy, temozolomide or both. These receptors all come from a man in his forties with glioma. Some clones in this sample may be carry-over from other donors' samples.

The rearrangement uses TRBV11-2 and TRBJ2-2, with D uncertain. The CDR3 runs 13 residues. V lost 3 bases, J lost 5 bases, and 7 bases lay in between. Germline V CDR1 and CDR2: SGHAT, FQNNGV. The chain's CDR3 is CASSLRVTGELFF. The CDR3 bases are TGTGCCAGCAGCTTGAGAGTTACCGGGGAGCTGTTTTTT.

The chain joins TRBV5-1 to TRBJ2-5, with D possibly being TRBD2 (5 bases). The CDR3 has 16 amino acids. Trimming pared 1 base from V and 4 bases from J, leaving 17 bases between. Germline V CDR1 and CDR2: SGHRS, YFSETQ. DNA for the CDR3: TGCGCCAGCAGCTTGTGGGGAGAGCGTATCACAGAGACCCAGTACTTC. Translating gives CASSLWGERITETQYF.

This rearrangement joins TRBV5-1 to TRBJ2-5; 10 positions agree with TRBD2. This CDR3 contains 16 residues. Germline-derived CDR1 and CDR2 are SGHRS and YFSETQ. The ends lost 0 bases at V and 2 bases at J; junction bases unmatched: 4. The CDR3: CASSLVGSGGQETQYF. CDR3 sequence (DNA): TGCGCCAGCAGCTTGGTGGGTAGCGGGGGGCAAGAGACCCAGTACTTC.

This chain links TRBV7-8 with TRBJ1-1, with 10 bases aligning to TRBD1. Trimming at V came to 5 bases and at J to 0 bases, leaving 6 bases not matched to a gene. CDR1 SGHVS and CDR2 FQNEAQ come from the germline V gene. The CDR3 is made up of 16 amino acids. The CDR3 DNA is TGTGCCAGCAGCCTCCGGGACAGGGGCATGAACACTGAAGCTTTCTTT. Its protein product is CASSLRDRGMNTEAFF.

The chain is built from TRBV30 and TRBJ2-7; 9 bases agree with TRBD2. V trimming: 2 bases; J trimming: 3 bases; junction bases outside the gene matches: 8. The CDR3 loop spans 15 amino acids. Germline V gene sequence: CDR1 GTSNPN, CDR2 SVGIG (reference sequence). CDR3 coding DNA: TGTGCCTGGAGTAGAGGAGCGGGGGGCTACTACGAGCAGTACTTC. It codes for CAWSRGAGGYYEQYF.

This chain connects TRBV6-5 to TRBJ2-2; 7 bases fit TRBD1. CDR1 and CDR2 from the germline V gene are MNHEY and SVGAGI. V lost 8 bases and J lost 7; bases outside the gene matches: 7. This CDR3 region has 13 residues. CDR3 loop: CASAPGGGGELFF. The CDR3 DNA reads as TGTGCCAGCGCGCCAGGGGGTGGCGGGGAGCTGTTTTTT.

The chain is built from TRBV7-2 and TRBJ1-5; no definite D call. Trimming pared 0 bases from V and 4 bases from J, leaving 7 bases between. Germline V CDR1 and CDR2: SGHTA, FQGNSA. The CDR3 sequence is 14 residues long. As DNA, the CDR3 is TGTGCCAGCAGCTTAGCGTGGGTTAATCAGCCCCAGCATTTT. It encodes CASSLAWVNQPQHF.